Below, 9 T cell receptor beta chains from the same sample are listed, as sequenced in a study of blood T cell repertoires in COVID-19. The assay was immunoSEQ multiplex PCR, and TCRdb's table has in-frame clones only and misses some. The sample records around 270,000 clones, roughly 86% being singletons. Sequencing was carried out using peripheral blood. The receptors come from a man aged 40-55 years who had recovered from COVID-19.

The genes are TRBV30 and TRBJ2-2; no definite D call. From germline, CDR1 is GTSNPN and CDR2 SVGIG (reference sequence). Trimming removed 1 base from V and 12 bases from J, with 9 bases in between. CDR3 length: 11 amino acids. DNA for the CDR3: TGTGCCTGGAGTGCAGGCCCCAAGCTGTTTTTT. Translation: CAWSAGPKLFF.

The rearrangement joins TRBV12-3 or TRBV12-4 to TRBJ2-5; a possible D gene is TRBD2 (5 bases). The CDR3 is 11 residues long. V was shortened by 8 bases and J by 5 bases, with 9 bases between the two germline ends. CDR3 nucleotide sequence: TGTGCCAGCGGGTGGAGGGAGACCCAGTACTTC. This sequence encodes CASGWRETQYF.

The chain joins TRBV30 to TRBJ2-5; 10 positions agree with TRBD2. The CDR3 runs to 18 residues. Germline V gene sequence: CDR1 GTSNPN, CDR2 SVGIG (reference sequence). J gave up 2 bases and V 3 bases, and 15 bases lay outside the gene matches. The CDR3 DNA sequence: TGTGCCTGGAGCCGCACGAGACTCCTTAGCGGGAGGCAAGAGACCCAGTACTTC. It translates to CAWSRTRLLSGRQETQYF.

The chain uses TRBV13 and TRBJ2-4; D is possibly TRBD1 (5 bases). The CDR3 runs to 16 residues. Germline V gene data show CDR1 as PRHDT and CDR2 as FYEKMQ (reference sequence). V dropped 5 bases and J dropped 3 bases, with 17 bases sitting between them. The CDR3, as DNA: TGTGCCAGCAGCCTTCCCACAGGTAACGGCAAAAACATTCAGTACTTC. The encoded protein is CASSLPTGNGKNIQYF.

The V and J genes are TRBV19 and TRBJ2-2; TRBD1 matches 11 bases. V was clipped by 4 bases and J by 5 bases; unmatched bases: 6. CDR3 length equals 16 residues. From germline, CDR1 is LNHDA and CDR2 SQIVND (reference sequence). This CDR3 reads CASSTGQGALTGELFF. The CDR3 nucleotides read TGTGCCAGTAGTACCGGACAGGGGGCGTTGACCGGGGAGCTGTTTTTT.

The V call is TRBV6-5, the J call TRBJ2-1; no firm D call. Trimming stripped 5 bases from V and 5 bases from J, with 7 bases between. The germline CDR1 and CDR2 sequences are MNHEY and SVGAGI. The length of the CDR3 is 12 residues. The CDR3 region has the DNA TGTGCCAGCAGTACCTTAGACAATGAGCAGTTCTTC. This translates into CASSTLDNEQFF.

The CDR3 DNA sequence: TGTGCCAGCAGCTTAGAGGGATTACTAGCCGGCGAGACCCAGTACTTC. Translation: CASSLEGLLAGETQYF. This sequence joins TRBV7-8 and TRBJ2-5; TRBD2 is a possible D gene (6 bases). V was pared by 1 base and J by 5 bases, with 17 bases between. Germline assignment: CDR1 SGHVS and CDR2 FQNEAQ. The CDR3 sequence is 16 residues long.

The CDR3 reads CASSLSGTGVHQPQHF. The CDR3 DNA sequence: TGTGCCAGCAGCCTATCCGGGACAGGGGTTCATCAGCCCCAGCATTTT. The V gene is TRBV5-6, the J gene TRBJ1-5; 10 positions agree with TRBD1. Germline CDR1 reads SGHDT; CDR2 reads YYEEEE. Trimming at V came to 4 bases and at J to 5 bases, leaving 9 bases not matched to a gene. This CDR3 has 16 amino acids.

The genes are TRBV5-6 and TRBJ2-5; the match to TRBD1 covers 8 bases. Trimming at V came to 2 bases and at J to 4 bases, leaving 7 bases not matched to a gene. The CDR3 covers 15 residues. Germline V gene sequence: CDR1 SGHDT, CDR2 YYEEEE. DNA of the CDR3: TGTGCCAGCAGCTTCGGACAGGGTTGGGCAGAGACCCAGTACTTC. Translation gives CASSFGQGWAETQYF. Combining the CDR3 with reference TRBV5-6 and TRBJ2-5 gives the whole variable domain DAGVTQSPTHLIKTRGQQVTLRCSPKSGHDTVSWYQQALGQGPQFIFQYYEEEERQRGNFPDRFSGHQFPNYSSELNVNALLLGDSALYLCASSFGQGWAETQYFGPGTRLLVL.